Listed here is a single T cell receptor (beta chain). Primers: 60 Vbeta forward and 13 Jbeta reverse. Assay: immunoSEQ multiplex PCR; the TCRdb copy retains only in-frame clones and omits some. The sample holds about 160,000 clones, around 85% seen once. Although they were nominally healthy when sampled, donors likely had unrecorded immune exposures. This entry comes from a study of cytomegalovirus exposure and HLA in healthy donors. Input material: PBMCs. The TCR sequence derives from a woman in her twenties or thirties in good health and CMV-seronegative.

DNA for the CDR3: TGCAGCGTTGAAGATCGGCAGGGGGGCGAGCAGTACTTC. Translation gives CSVEDRQGGEQYF. V is TRBV29-1 and J is TRBJ2-7, with D maybe TRBD1 (7 bases). Trimming took 0 bases from V and 6 from J, leaving 12 bases between them. The CDR3 covers 13 residues. Germline-derived CDR1 and CDR2 are SQVTM and ANQGSEA.